This passage covers 27 T cell receptor beta chains from one sample sequenced in a study of blood T cells in healthy people across ages. For the second PCR, which ran for about 7 to 11 cycles, a sample-barcoded 5' primer and a J-beta primer mix were used. One entry per CDR3 protein, called by TCRdb with MiXCR from the 5' RACE reads. This repertoire shows around 400,000 distinct CDR3 sequences, 50% to 60% found once; its top ten account for around 49%. Sequencing input: blood. The receptor set was obtained from a man between 60 and 75 years old in good health.

This chain joins TRBV10-3 and TRBJ2-7, with TRBD1 identical over 7 bases. Trimming cost V 2 bases and J 2 bases; bases outside gene matches: 3. CDR1 and CDR2 from the germline V gene are ENHRY and SYGVKD. CDR3 length equals 14 residues. CDR3 coding DNA: TGTGCCATCAGTGAGCCGACAGGGACCTACGAGCAGTACTTC. Translating gives CAISEPTGTYEQYF.

In its sample, this clonotype was seen once. A much larger clone lies one base from this, so it may be a read error. The V gene is TRBV20-1, the J gene TRBJ2-5, with 9 nucleotides matching TRBD2. CDR1 and CDR2 (germline): DFQATT, SNEGSKA (reference sequence). This CDR3 has 14 residues. The junction had 5 bases not matched to a gene; V was cut back by 1 base and J by 5 bases. The CDR3 DNA is TGCAGTGCTAGAGTTGGACTAGCGAAGGAGACCCAGTACTTC. The encoded protein is CSARVGLAKETQYF.

This clonotype was detected many times. The chain couples TRBV7-6 to TRBJ2-5; a possible D gene is TRBD1 (7 bases). The CDR3 spans 14 residues. The germline gives CDR1 SGHVS, CDR2 FNYEAQ. V was shortened by 5 bases and J by 5 bases, with 15 bases between the two germline ends. The CDR3 reads CASSPGGGRETQYF. The CDR3, as DNA: TGTGCCAGCAGCCCCGGAGGGGGCCGCGAGACCCAGTACTTC.

This clonotype appeared many times. The V call is TRBV2, the J call TRBJ2-3; D ambiguous. Trimming removed 5 bases from V and 2 bases from J, with 11 bases in between. From germline, CDR1 is SNHLY and CDR2 FYNNEI. The CDR3 extends over 14 amino acids. Here the CDR3 reads CASSPDGITDTQYF. The DNA of the CDR3 is TGTGCCAGCAGTCCGGACGGAATCACAGATACGCAGTATTTT. The whole variable domain, filled in from reference TRBV2 and TRBJ2-3, reads EPEVTQTPSHQVTQMGQEVILRCVPISNHLYFYWYRQILGQKVEFLVSFYNNEISEKSEIFDDQFSVERPDGSNFTLKIRSTKLEDSAMYFCASSPDGITDTQYFGPGTRLTVL.

V gene TRBV29-1 combines with J gene TRBJ1-2; no reliable D call. The germline gives CDR1 SQVTM, CDR2 ANQGSEA. The CDR3 runs 12 residues. Trimming shortened V by 5 bases and J by 2 bases, and 9 bases separated the two germline ends. The CDR3 DNA reads as TGCAGCGTTTCCAAGAGCAACTATGGCTACACCTTC. Translation: CSVSKSNYGYTF.

This clonotype was seen more than once but under ten times. The rearrangement links TRBV30 to TRBJ1-2; the D is unclear. The germline V gene has CDR1 GTSNPN and CDR2 SVGIG (reference sequence). Trimming cost V 0 bases and J 7 bases, with 12 bases left between them. The CDR3 runs 13 residues. The CDR3 is CAWSVQLGGGYTF. DNA of the CDR3: TGTGCCTGGAGTGTACAACTAGGAGGTGGCTACACCTTC. Together with reference TRBV30 and TRBJ1-2, the CDR3 gives the full variable domain: SQTIHQWPATLVQPVGSPLSLECTVEGTSNPNLYWYRQAAGRGLQLLFYSVGIGQISSEVPQNLSASRPQDRQFILSSKKLLLSDSGFYLCAWSVQLGGGYTFGSGTRLTVV.

This clonotype was counted a few times. The chain employs TRBV12-3 or TRBV12-4 and TRBJ1-3, with D unclear. The germline V and J ends were trimmed by 5 bases and 1 base, with 6 bases remaining between them. This CDR3 comprises 13 residues. The CDR3 DNA follows: TGTGCCAGCAGTACGGGTTCTGGAAACACCATATATTTT. Amino acids: CASSTGSGNTIYF.

This clonotype was seen just once. This chain links TRBV29-1 with TRBJ2-7; no clear D. In germline, CDR1 is SQVTM, CDR2 ANQGSEA. There are 13 residues in the CDR3. V lost 4 bases and J 2 bases, leaving 12 bases between the germline ends. The chain's CDR3 is CSVAKAAPYEQYF. In DNA, the CDR3 is TGCAGCGTTGCCAAGGCTGCTCCCTACGAGCAGTACTTC.

This rearrangement joins TRBV4-3 to TRBJ1-2; D not resolved. V gave up 0 bases and J gave up 7 bases, with 15 bases separating them. Germline values: CDR1 LGHNA, CDR2 YSLEER. The CDR3 consists of 15 residues. In nucleotides, the CDR3 is TGCGCCAGCAGCCAAGAAGTATCGGGGTTCAGTGGCTACACCTTC. It codes for CASSQEVSGFSGYTF.

The V gene is TRBV19, the J gene TRBJ2-1; 7 nucleotides match TRBD1. The CDR3 totals 13 residues. Germline trimming cut 6 bases from V and 6 bases from J; bases unmatched to any gene: 5. Germline V gene lookup returns CDR1 LNHDA and CDR2 SQIVND (reference sequence). CDR3 residues: CASSFWTGNEQFF. DNA for the CDR3: TGTGCCAGTAGCTTTTGGACAGGCAATGAGCAGTTCTTC.

The chain carries TRBV29-1 and TRBJ2-5, with TRBD1 identical over 9 bases. The better agreement between TRBJ2-7 and the DNA end casts doubt on the J call. Germline CDR1 and CDR2: SQVTM and ANQGSEA. The CDR3 extends over 13 amino acids. CDR3 in amino acids: CSVHPGQGHEQYF. CDR3 nucleotides: TGCAGCGTACACCCGGGACAGGGACACGAGCAGTACTTC.

This clonotype was observed a few times. The V and J genes are TRBV7-8 and TRBJ2-1; maybe TRBD2 (6 bases). Germline CDR1 reads SGHVS; CDR2 reads FQNEAQ. The ends were cut back, 2 bases at V and 6 bases at J, with 8 bases in the middle. There are 13 residues in the CDR3. The chain's CDR3 is CASSLMGGNEQFF. The CDR3 coding sequence is TGTGCCAGCAGCTTAATGGGAGGCAATGAGCAGTTCTTC. Full variable domain (outside the CDR3, taken from reference TRBV7-8 and TRBJ2-1): GAGVSQSPRYKVAKRGQDVALRCDPISGHVSLFWYQQALGQGPEFLTYFQNEAQLDKSGLPSDRFFAERPEGSVSTLKIQRTQQEDSAVYLCASSLMGGNEQFFGPGTRLTVL.

On this clonotype itself: A much larger clone sits a single nucleotide away, making a read error possible. The chain has TRBV28 and TRBJ2-1; TRBD1 agrees at 9 bases. V was pared by 3 bases and J by 10 bases, with 7 bases of the junction left unmatched. The CDR3 length is 14 residues. Germline V gene sequence: CDR1 MDHEN, CDR2 SYDVKM. The chain's CDR3 is CASSLGTGTYEQFF. CDR3 bases: TGTGCCAGCAGTTTGGGGACAGGGACCTACGAGCAGTTCTTC.

This clonotype was detected only a few times. This chain links TRBV12-3 or TRBV12-4 with TRBJ2-2; no clear D gene. The CDR3 contains 16 residues. Trimming pared 5 bases from V and 4 bases from J, leaving 17 bases between. The CDR3 DNA follows: TGTGCCAGCAGTCTGGACCCTCCTATGGCCACCGGGGAGCTGTTTTTT. It encodes CASSLDPPMATGELFF.

The V gene is TRBV4-2, the J gene TRBJ2-3; 8 bases map to TRBD2. There are 17 residues in the CDR3. From germline, CDR1 is LGHNA and CDR2 YNFKEQ. Trimming removed 6 bases from V and 2 bases from J; junction bases left unmatched: 13. The chain's CDR3 is CASRPLGVAGNTDTQYF. CDR3 DNA sequence: TGTGCCAGCAGGCCTCTTGGGGTAGCGGGGAACACAGATACGCAGTATTTT.

This clonotype has a count of ten or more. The chain joins TRBV11-2 to TRBJ2-7; tentatively, D is TRBD1 or TRBD2 (5 bases each). CDR3 size: 17 residues. Per the germline V gene, CDR1 is SGHAT and CDR2 is FQNNGV. V was clipped by 2 bases and J by 3 bases, with 20 bases between them. For the CDR3, the DNA is TGTGCCAGCAGCTTAAGCCCCTCGAGCCGGGACGGCTACGAGCAGTACTTC. This encodes CASSLSPSSRDGYEQYF.

The genes are TRBV20-1 and TRBJ2-3, with D perhaps given as TRBD1 or TRBD2 (5 bases each). CDR3 size: 18 residues. The V end lost 6 bases, the J end lost 0 bases, and 25 bases lay between the germline ends. The germline CDR1 and CDR2 sequences are DFQATT and SNEGSKA (reference sequence). As DNA, the CDR3 is TGCAGTGCATATGGGACGTATAACGGGTACTCTAGCACAGATACGCAGTATTTT. This encodes CSAYGTYNGYSSTDTQYF.

Concerning this clonotype: It may be a read error: a sequence one base away is much more abundant. The gene calls are TRBV10-3 and TRBJ2-3; D perhaps matches TRBD2 (6 bases). Germline CDR1 is ENHRY and CDR2 is SYGVKD. The CDR3 covers 14 residues. CDR3 amino acids: CAISGGGTTATQYF. CDR3 nucleotides: TGTGCCATCAGTGGTGGGGGGACCACAGCTACGCAGTATTTT.

This clonotype was detected a few times. V and J are TRBV4-3 and TRBJ2-7, with 9 positions matching TRBD2. Trimming took 0 bases from V and 5 from J; bases not matched to a gene: 8. CDR1 is LGHNA and CDR2 is YSLEER in the germline V gene. This CDR3 spans 16 amino acids. In DNA form, the CDR3 reads TGCGCCAGCAGCCAAGAAGGGGCTAGCGGGATTAACGAGCAGTACTTC. Amino acid sequence: CASSQEGASGINEQYF.

This clonotype showed up many times. J is TRBJ2-7 and V is TRBV12-3 or TRBV12-4, with D unclear. The CDR3 spans 12 residues. V lost 6 bases, J lost 3 bases, and 9 bases lay in between. The CDR3 sequence: CASSPSHYEQYF. The CDR3 bases are TGTGCCAGCAGCCCCAGTCACTACGAGCAGTACTTC.

The chain recombines TRBV4-2 with TRBJ2-1; possibly TRBD1 for D (5 bases). V was pared by 1 base and J by 7 bases, with 14 bases between. This CDR3 contains 15 residues. Per germline, CDR1 LGHNA and CDR2 YNFKEQ. The CDR3 is CASSQASQGKNEQFF. The CDR3 DNA follows: TGTGCCAGCAGCCAAGCGTCTCAGGGTAAGAATGAGCAGTTCTTC.

This clonotype was observed a few times. The rearrangement uses TRBV5-1 and TRBJ2-7, with D tentatively TRBD1 (6 bases). The CDR3 contains 14 residues. Looked up from germline, CDR1 is SGHRS and CDR2 is YFSETQ. V was shortened by 0 bases and J by 6 bases, with 13 bases between the two germline ends. CDR3 sequence: CASSLGDMTGEQYF. CDR3 in DNA: TGCGCCAGCAGCTTGGGGGACATGACTGGCGAGCAGTACTTC.

The chain combines TRBV20-1 with TRBJ2-1; 10 bases are a match to TRBD2. The DNA end favors TRBJ2-5, so the J call may be wrong. The CDR3 has 17 residues. The germline V gene encodes CDR1 DFQATT and CDR2 SNEGSKA (reference sequence). DNA for the CDR3: TGCAGTGCTAGAGAAAGCCCTAGCGGGAGAAACTCTAGGACCCAGTACTTC. Its translation: CSARESPSGRNSRTQYF.

The chain combines TRBV28 with TRBJ2-3; TRBD2 is a possible D gene (6 bases). Between the trimmed V and J ends, which lost 5 bases and 4 bases, there was a span of 19 bases. Germline V CDR1 and CDR2: MDHEN, SYDVKM. This CDR3 comprises 16 residues. This CDR3 reads CASSPPTKGGADTQYF. The CDR3, as DNA: TGTGCCAGCAGTCCCCCAACGAAGGGAGGTGCAGATACGCAGTATTTT. Together with reference TRBV28 and TRBJ2-3, the CDR3 gives the full variable domain: DVKVTQSSRYLVKRTGEKVFLECVQDMDHENMFWYRQDPGLGLRLIYFSYDVKMKEKGDIPEGYSVSREKKERFSLILESASTNQTSMYLCASSPPTKGGADTQYFGPGTRLTVL.

The CDR3, as DNA: TGTGCCAGCAGGTTCAGGGAAGATCAGCCCCAGCATTTT. The encoded protein is CASRFREDQPQHF. The rearrangement uses TRBV27 and TRBJ1-5, with a weak D call TRBD1 (5 bases). Trimming removed 6 bases from V and 5 bases from J, with 11 bases in between. CDR3 length: 13 residues. Germline-derived CDR1 and CDR2 are MNHEY and SMNVEV (reference sequence).

The rearrangement links TRBV7-9 to TRBJ2-3; perhaps D is TRBD1 or TRBD2 (6 bases each). Trimming pared 5 bases from V and 12 bases from J, leaving 18 bases between. Germline-derived CDR1 and CDR2 are SEHNR and FQNEAQ (reference sequence). This CDR3 is 13 amino acids long. The CDR3 here is CASSTSPGGPQYF. In DNA, the CDR3 is TGTGCCAGCAGCACTAGCCCTGGGGGCCCCCAGTATTTT.

The chain employs TRBV15 and TRBJ2-3; 10 nucleotides agree with TRBD2. From germline, CDR1 is LNHNV and CDR2 YYDKDF (reference sequence). Trimming took 7 bases from V and 4 from J; bases not matched to a gene: 14. The length of the CDR3 is 17 residues. CDR3 nucleotide sequence: TGTGCCACCACCAATTTGGAATTAGCGGGGGGACCAGATACGCAGTATTTT. Residues: CATTNLELAGGPDTQYF.